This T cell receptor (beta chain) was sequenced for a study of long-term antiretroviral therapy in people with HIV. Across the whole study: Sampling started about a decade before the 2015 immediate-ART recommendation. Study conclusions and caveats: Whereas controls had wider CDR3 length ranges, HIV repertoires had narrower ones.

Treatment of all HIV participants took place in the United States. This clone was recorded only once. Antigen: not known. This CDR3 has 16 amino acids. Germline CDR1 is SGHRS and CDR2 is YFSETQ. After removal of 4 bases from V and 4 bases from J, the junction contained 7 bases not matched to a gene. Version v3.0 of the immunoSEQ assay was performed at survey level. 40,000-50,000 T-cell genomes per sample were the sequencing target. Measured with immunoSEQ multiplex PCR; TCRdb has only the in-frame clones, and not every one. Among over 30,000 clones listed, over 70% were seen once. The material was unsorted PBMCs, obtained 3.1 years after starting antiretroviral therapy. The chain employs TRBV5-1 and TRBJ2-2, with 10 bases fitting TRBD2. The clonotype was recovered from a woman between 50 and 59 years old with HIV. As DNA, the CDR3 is TGCGCCAGCAGCAAAGCGGGGGGGCCTGCCACCGGGGAGCTGTTTTTT. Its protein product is CASSKAGGPATGELFF.